The 32 T cell receptor beta chains below were found in one sample sequenced in a study of blood T cell repertoires in COVID-19 (dated by TCRdb to the early 2020s). Receptors were amplified or captured by the immunoSEQ multiplex PCR assay. In TCRdb, the immuneACCESS table is reduced to in-frame sequences with V and J assigned. These tables do not hold every clone; where another copy was compared, an unresolved V gene accounts for under half, and the others remain unexplained. For this sample there are a few hundred thousand clones; 80% to 90% appear just once. Over 1.2% of the sample belongs to the ten largest clones. Input material: peripheral blood. The receptors were gathered from a woman in her thirties or forties who had recovered from COVID-19.

The gene calls are TRBV6-2 or TRBV6-3 and TRBJ2-3, with 11 bases matching TRBD2. Per germline, CDR1 MNHEY and CDR2 SVGEGT. The CDR3 runs 18 residues. Trimming cost V 0 bases and J 0 bases; bases outside gene matches: 5. The DNA of the CDR3 is TGTGCCAGCAGTTACTCGAAAGCTAGCGGGGGGAGCACAGATACGCAGTATTTT. This sequence encodes CASSYSKASGGSTDTQYF.

The gene calls are TRBV18 and TRBJ1-6; TRBD1 matches 9 bases. Germline loops: CDR1 KGHSH, CDR2 LQKENI. After removal of 6 bases from V and 5 bases from J, the junction contained 14 bases not matched to a gene. The CDR3 is made up of 18 amino acids. CDR3: CASSYNQPGTGNNSPLHF. The CDR3 DNA sequence: TGTGCCAGCTCCTACAACCAACCCGGGACAGGGAATAATTCACCCCTCCACTTT.

V is TRBV30 and J is TRBJ1-2; possibly TRBD1 for D (5 bases). Germline V lookup: CDR1 GTSNPN, CDR2 SVGIG (reference sequence). This CDR3 region has 13 residues. V was pared by 0 bases and J by 6 bases, with 11 bases between. CDR3 sequence: CAWSVTWGDGYTF. The CDR3 bases are TGTGCCTGGAGTGTAACCTGGGGCGATGGCTACACCTTC.

The chain couples TRBV15 to TRBJ2-2; TRBD2 is a possible D gene (6 bases). The CDR3 spans 15 residues. CDR1 and CDR2 (germline): LNHNV, YYDKDF (reference sequence). Trimming cost V 4 bases and J 3 bases, with 12 bases left between them. The CDR3 DNA reads TGTGCCACCAGCAACGTAGCGGACCACACCGGGGAGCTGTTTTTT. Its protein product is CATSNVADHTGELFF. Filled out from reference TRBV15 and TRBJ2-2, the complete variable domain reads DAMVIQNPRYQVTQFGKPVTLSCSQTLNHNVMYWYQQKSSQAPKLLFHYYDKDFNNEADTPDNFQSRRPNTSFCFLDIRSPGLGDTAMYLCATSNVADHTGELFFGEGSRLTVL.

The gene calls are TRBV5-1 and TRBJ2-5; TRBD2 aligns across 10 bases. Trimming removed 0 bases from V and 4 bases from J; junction bases left unmatched: 15. Germline V gene sequence: CDR1 SGHRS, CDR2 YFSETQ. This CDR3 has 19 amino acids. The CDR3 DNA follows: TGCGCCAGCAGCTTGGAGGCTAGCGGGGGTCCCATTCAGGTAGAGACCCAGTACTTC. Its translation: CASSLEASGGPIQVETQYF.

J is TRBJ2-1 and V is TRBV7-3; perhaps TRBD1 as D (6 bases). The V gene's germline CDR1 is SGHTA and CDR2 FQGTGA. This CDR3 has 13 amino acids. Trimming took off 5 bases at V and 4 bases at J, with 9 bases between the two ends. Here the CDR3 reads CASSSQGYNEQFF. CDR3 in DNA: TGTGCCAGCAGCAGCCAGGGGTACAATGAGCAGTTCTTC.

The rearrangement uses TRBV5-8 and TRBJ1-2, with 7 bases matching TRBD1. This CDR3 spans 15 amino acids. With V trimmed by 7 bases and J by 5 bases, 14 bases remained unmatched. In germline, CDR1 is SGHTS, CDR2 YDEGEE. DNA for the CDR3: TGTGCCAGCGAGCTAGCAGGGGGGACGCTGTATGGCTACACCTTC. It codes for CASELAGGTLYGYTF.

This chain joins TRBV12-3 or TRBV12-4 and TRBJ2-6; no clear D. The CDR3 is 13 amino acids. The germline V and J ends were trimmed by 8 bases and 4 bases, with 9 bases remaining between them. CDR3 sequence reads: CASVQSGANVLTF. The CDR3 bases are TGTGCCAGCGTCCAGTCCGGGGCCAACGTCCTGACTTTC.

This chain links TRBV6-5 with TRBJ2-5, with 9 bases fitting TRBD2. The CDR3 consists of 16 residues. The ends lost 0 bases at V and 5 bases at J; junction bases unmatched: 7. CDR1 is MNHEY and CDR2 is SVGAGI in the germline V gene. The CDR3 DNA is TGTGCCAGCAGTTACTCGCCTAGCGGGGTCTTTGAGACCCAGTACTTC. Its translation is CASSYSPSGVFETQYF.

This clone was seen repeatedly, ten times or more. The chain carries TRBV12-5 and TRBJ1-1, with no clear D. The CDR3 length is 13 residues. Germline V gene sequence: CDR1 LGHNT, CDR2 FRNRAP. V was cut by 3 bases and J by 3 bases, with 8 bases left in between. The CDR3 DNA follows: TGTGCTAGTGGTTTCAGTATGGACACTGAAGCTTTCTTT. Translated: CASGFSMDTEAFF.

The CDR3 spells CASSFPGGTEAFF. The CDR3 nucleotides are TGTGCCAGCAGTTTCCCAGGGGGCACTGAAGCTTTCTTT. This sequence joins TRBV6-5 and TRBJ1-1; 7 nucleotides agree with TRBD1. The J segment lost 4 bases and the V segment lost 4 bases, leaving 3 bases of the junction unmatched. Germline CDR1 and CDR2: MNHEY and SVGAGI. The CDR3 is made up of 13 amino acids.

The V call is TRBV11-1, the J call TRBJ2-3; D is possibly TRBD2 (7 bases). Trimming shortened V by 1 base and J by 2 bases, and 10 bases separated the two germline ends. Germline CDR1 SGHAT, CDR2 FQDESV (reference sequence). This CDR3 has 15 residues. The chain's CDR3 is CASSLDGGHTDTQYF. The CDR3 nucleotides read TGTGCCAGCAGCTTAGACGGGGGGCACACAGATACGCAGTATTTT.

This chain uses TRBV2 with TRBJ1-5; 10 nucleotides agree with TRBD1. CDR1 is SNHLY, CDR2 FYNNEI, per germline. The V gene end was trimmed by 8 bases and the J gene end by 3 bases; junction bases not matched to a gene: 7. CDR3 length equals 15 residues. The CDR3 coding sequence is TGTGCCAGCGGCCGGGACAGGGGCCCCAATCAGCCCCAGCATTTT. Translation gives CASGRDRGPNQPQHF.

This sequence joins TRBV7-2 and TRBJ2-1; D uncertain. V lost 1 base and J lost 8, with 12 bases in between. This CDR3 is 14 amino acids long. The germline V gene encodes CDR1 SGHTA and CDR2 FQGNSA. CDR3 DNA sequence: TGTGCCAGCAGCTTAGGAGTTGTGATCGATGAGCAGTTCTTC. Protein: CASSLGVVIDEQFF.

The V and J genes are TRBV18 and TRBJ2-3, with 8 bases identical to TRBD2. Germline trimming cut 3 bases from V and 0 bases from J; bases unmatched to any gene: 5. The CDR3 is 16 residues long. Germline values: CDR1 KGHSH, CDR2 LQKENI. In nucleotides, the CDR3 is TGTGCCAGCTCACCGAATGCGGGGGGCAGCACAGATACGCAGTATTTT. Protein: CASSPNAGGSTDTQYF.

This clone was observed a few times. This chain connects TRBV6-5 to TRBJ2-7; TRBD1 might be the D (6 bases). CDR1 is MNHEY, CDR2 SVGAGI, per germline. This CDR3 spans 14 amino acids. Trimming stripped 6 bases from V and 2 bases from J, with 14 bases between. The CDR3 loop reads CASRAHRETYEQYF. The DNA of the CDR3 is TGTGCCAGCAGAGCTCACAGGGAGACCTACGAGCAGTACTTC.

The chain couples TRBV9 to TRBJ1-6, with 7 bases matching TRBD1. With 3 bases clipped from V and 5 bases from J, the junction kept 2 bases outside the gene matches. Germline CDR1 SGDLS, CDR2 YYNGEE. This CDR3 contains 14 residues. DNA of the CDR3: TGTGCCAGCAGCGCCGGGACAGATAATTCACCCCTCCACTTT. Its protein product is CASSAGTDNSPLHF.

The CDR3 nucleotides read TGTGCCAGCAGTTACGTTGGGACAGTTGTTTTCGAGCAGTACTTC. This encodes CASSYVGTVVFEQYF. The chain links TRBV6-2 or TRBV6-3 to TRBJ2-7; 7 nucleotides line up with TRBD1. Per germline, CDR1 MNHEY and CDR2 SVGEGT. V shed 2 bases and J 6 bases; nucleotides not matched to a gene: 10. The CDR3 length is 15 residues.

This clone occurred once. This chain links TRBV18 with TRBJ1-6; perhaps TRBD1 as D (5 bases). This CDR3 contains 15 residues. Germline V gives CDR1 KGHSH, CDR2 LQKENI. V was shortened by 6 bases and J by 7 bases, with 16 bases between the two germline ends. The chain's CDR3 is CASSPYQGSNSPLHF. The CDR3 DNA reads TGTGCCAGCTCCCCATATCAGGGTTCGAATTCACCCCTCCACTTT.

The rearrangement uses TRBV5-6 and TRBJ2-2; TRBD1 aligns across 7 bases. The germline gives CDR1 SGHDT, CDR2 YYEEEE. V dropped 0 bases and J dropped 5; count of bases not matched to a gene: 1. The CDR3 length is 14 residues. CDR3 region: CASSLAGGTGELFF. The CDR3 nucleotides are TGTGCCAGCAGCTTGGCAGGGGGTACCGGGGAGCTGTTTTTT. Drawing the rest from reference TRBV5-6 and TRBJ2-2, the complete variable domain is DAGVTQSPTHLIKTRGQQVTLRCSPKSGHDTVSWYQQALGQGPQFIFQYYEEEERQRGNFPDRFSGHQFPNYSSELNVNALLLGDSALYLCASSLAGGTGELFFGEGSRLTVL.

The chain uses TRBV3-1 (or the pseudogene TRBV3-2) and TRBJ1-1; 9 nucleotides match TRBD1. This CDR3 has 14 residues. V was clipped by 3 bases and J by 2 bases; unmatched bases: 1. CDR1 and CDR2 from the germline V gene are LGHDT and YNNKEL (reference sequence). In DNA form, the CDR3 reads TGTGCCAGCAGCCATACAGGGGGCAACACTGAAGCTTTCTTT. It translates to CASSHTGGNTEAFF.

V is TRBV27 and J is TRBJ2-7, with 9 bases aligning to TRBD2. The CDR3 covers 20 residues. Germline lookup yields CDR1 MNHEY and CDR2 SMNVEV (reference sequence). With 3 bases clipped from V and 3 bases from J, the junction kept 21 bases outside the gene matches. This CDR3 reads CASSFPCHGERGASRYEQYF. In DNA form, the CDR3 reads TGTGCCAGCAGTTTTCCCTGTCACGGGGAGCGGGGGGCGTCTCGCTACGAGCAGTACTTC.

The rearrangement joins TRBV7-9 to TRBJ1-6; possible D gene TRBD1, 5 bases. This CDR3 comprises 14 residues. Germline CDR1 is SEHNR and CDR2 is FQNEAQ (reference sequence). V was pared by 5 bases and J by 7 bases, with 12 bases between. CDR3 in DNA: TGTGCCAGCAGCGTCGATGACAGAAATTCACCCCTCCACTTT. Translated, it gives CASSVDDRNSPLHF. Full variable domain (outside the CDR3, taken from reference TRBV7-9 and TRBJ1-6): DTGVSQNPRHKITKRGQNVTFRCDPISEHNRLYWYRQTLGQGPEFLTYFQNEAQLEKSRLLSDRFSAERPKGSFSTLEIQRTEQGDSAMYLCASSVDDRNSPLHFGNGTRLTVT.

This clone has a single count. The chain links TRBV19 to TRBJ2-3; 9 bases fit TRBD1. Trimming removed 4 bases from V and 3 bases from J; junction bases left unmatched: 2. The CDR3 is 14 residues long. Germline-derived CDR1 and CDR2 are LNHDA and SQIVND (reference sequence). Written as DNA, the CDR3 is TGTGCCAGTAGTACGGGACAGGGAACAGATACGCAGTATTTT. Translation: CASSTGQGTDTQYF.

The chain carries TRBV25-1 and TRBJ1-4; 9 nucleotides line up with TRBD1. V dropped 5 bases and J dropped 10; count of bases not matched to a gene: 14. This CDR3 has 16 amino acids. The germline gives CDR1 MGHDK, CDR2 SYGVNS. The CDR3 sequence: CASSSGQGPSTGKLFF. The CDR3, as DNA: TGTGCCAGCAGTAGCGGACAGGGGCCTTCGACCGGAAAACTGTTTTTT.

The chain combines TRBV2 with TRBJ2-2, with D possibly TRBD1 on 6 matching bases. The CDR3 extends over 13 amino acids. Deletions cut 6 bases from V and 5 bases from J, with 10 bases between. The germline CDR1 and CDR2 sequences are SNHLY and FYNNEI. This chain's CDR3 is CASSTGITGELFF. CDR3 sequence (DNA): TGTGCCAGCAGCACAGGGATTACCGGGGAGCTGTTTTTT.

The chain couples TRBV4-2 to TRBJ1-5; a weak D match, TRBD1 (6 bases). There are 16 residues in the CDR3. The V and J ends lost 0 bases and 2 bases respectively, with 11 bases between them. Germline V lookup: CDR1 LGHNA, CDR2 YNFKEQ. CDR3 protein: CASSQDLAGGNQPQHF. In DNA, the CDR3 is TGTGCCAGCAGCCAAGATCTCGCAGGGGGCAATCAGCCCCAGCATTTT.

The rearrangement uses TRBV13 and TRBJ2-1; D is possibly TRBD1 (5 bases). The V gene lost 2 bases and the J gene lost 13 bases, with 15 bases spanning the gap. Germline V gives CDR1 PRHDT, CDR2 FYEKMQ (reference sequence). The CDR3 length is 13 residues. The CDR3 loop is CASSLFRDTPQFF. The CDR3 DNA reads as TGTGCCAGCAGCTTATTCAGGGATACTCCCCAGTTCTTC.

This chain links TRBV7-9 with TRBJ2-5; D is perhaps TRBD1 (5 bases). Germline loops: CDR1 SEHNR, CDR2 FQNEAQ (reference sequence). Trimming took 2 bases from V and 4 from J, leaving 11 bases between them. The CDR3 sequence is 14 residues long. CDR3 in DNA: TGTGCCAGCAGCTTATATGGGGCCCCAGAGACCCAGTACTTC. Amino acids: CASSLYGAPETQYF.

This clone was seen once. This rearrangement joins TRBV4-1 to TRBJ1-5; TRBD1 agrees at 8 bases. V lost 0 bases to trimming and J lost 5 bases; unmatched junction nucleotides: 3. The CDR3 totals 15 residues. The V gene's germline CDR1 is MGHRA and CDR2 YSYEKL. The CDR3 loop reads CASSQEDREHQPQHF. CDR3 bases: TGCGCCAGCAGCCAAGAGGACAGGGAGCATCAGCCCCAGCATTTT.

This chain links TRBV7-2 with TRBJ1-1; possibly TRBD1 for D (5 bases). Germline CDR1 SGHTA, CDR2 FQGNSA. The CDR3 consists of 13 residues. The V end was cut by 2 bases, the J end by 5 bases, with 9 bases between. The CDR3 reads CASSLTGYTEAFF. For the CDR3, the DNA is TGTGCCAGCAGCTTAACAGGTTATACTGAAGCTTTCTTT. The complete variable domain, with remaining parts taken from reference TRBV7-2 and TRBJ1-1, reads GAGVSQSPSNKVTEKGKDVELRCDPISGHTALYWYRQSLGQGLEFLIYFQGNSAPDKSGLPSDRFSAERTGGSVSTLTIQRTQQEDSAVYLCASSLTGYTEAFFGQGTRLTVV.

The gene calls are TRBV13 and TRBJ2-2, with a weak D call TRBD1 (6 bases). Trimming pared 2 bases from V and 2 bases from J, leaving 12 bases between. Germline loops: CDR1 PRHDT, CDR2 FYEKMQ (reference sequence). The CDR3 length is 16 residues. The CDR3 nucleotides are TGTGCCAGCAGCTTATCGCCGGACAGAAACACCGGGGAGCTGTTTTTT. Protein: CASSLSPDRNTGELFF.